Given below is one T cell receptor beta chain in context. These data are taken from a study of identical twins. Each CDR3 protein gets one entry after TCRdb re-called the 5' RACE reads with MiXCR. This table holds some 630,000 distinct CDR3 sequences, 7% to 7.5% found once. Trimming left V 6 bases short and J 4 bases short, with 10 bases between. The CDR3 extends over 13 amino acids. CDR1 and CDR2 (germline): MGHRA, YSYEKL. These data also formed part of another study, on yellow fever vaccine responses in identical twins.

The sequence came from a woman aged 18-29 years in good health. The chain couples TRBV4-1 to TRBJ2-1, with no clear D. Input material: PBMCs. DNA for the CDR3: TGCGCCAGCAGACAGCCGAGTTACAATGAGCAGTTCTTC. Translation gives CASRQPSYNEQFF.